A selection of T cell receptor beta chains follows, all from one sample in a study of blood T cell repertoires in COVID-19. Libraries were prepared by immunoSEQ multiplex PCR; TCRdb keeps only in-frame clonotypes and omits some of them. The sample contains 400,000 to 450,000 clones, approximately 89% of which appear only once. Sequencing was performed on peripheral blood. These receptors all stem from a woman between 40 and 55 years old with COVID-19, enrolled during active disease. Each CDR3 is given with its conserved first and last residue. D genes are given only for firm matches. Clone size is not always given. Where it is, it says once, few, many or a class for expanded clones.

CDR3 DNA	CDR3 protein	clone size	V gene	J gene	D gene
TGTGCCTGGAGTGTAGTGGGGGCTCGTACATATTTT	CAWSVVGARTYF	-	TRBV30	TRBJ1-3	-
TGCAGTGCTAGTGGGTTAGCCACAGATACGCAGTATTTT	CSASGLATDTQYF	-	TRBV20-1	TRBJ2-3	-
TGTGCCAGCAGTGAAAACACCTATGGCTACACCTTC	CASSENTYGYTF	-	TRBV6-1	TRBJ1-2	-
TGCAGCGTTTCAAAGACAGGGAACACCGGGGAGCTGTTTTTT	CSVSKTGNTGELFF	once	TRBV29-1	TRBJ2-2	-
TGTGCCAGCAGCATAGGACTAGCAACTTTCGCAGATACGCAGTATTTT	CASSIGLATFADTQYF	-	TRBV9	TRBJ2-3	TRBD2
TGTGCCAGCTCACCTCTTCCTGACACCACAAGAGGGTACACCTTC	CASSPLPDTTRGYTF	-	TRBV18	TRBJ1-2	-
TGTGCCAGCAGACCCAGAGGGACAGGGAAATACAATGAGCAGTTCTTC	CASRPRGTGKYNEQFF	once	TRBV27	TRBJ2-1	TRBD1
TGCGCCAGCAGCCAACGGGACACCGCTAACTATGGCTACACCTTC	CASSQRDTANYGYTF	-	TRBV4-1	TRBJ1-2	-
TGTGCCAGTAGTATGGCTAGCGCCGAAGATGAGCAGTTCTTC	CASSMASAEDEQFF	-	TRBV19	TRBJ2-1	-
TGTGCCAGCAGTTTATACCCCCAGACTAGCGGGAGATCTAATGAGCAGTTCTTC	CASSLYPQTSGRSNEQFF	-	TRBV27	TRBJ2-1	TRBD2
TGTGCCAGCAGTTGGGGACAGACGAGCTCCTATAATTCACCCCTCCACTTT	CASSWGQTSSYNSPLHF	-	TRBV27	TRBJ1-6	TRBD1
TGTGCCAGCACTAAGGGACAGTCTCAAGAGACCCAGTACTTC	CASTKGQSQETQYF	-	TRBV6-5	TRBJ2-5	TRBD1
TGTGCCAGCAGTCTTAGCGGGGTTTCCTACGAGCAGTACTTC	CASSLSGVSYEQYF	-	TRBV6-5	TRBJ2-7	TRBD2
TGTGCCAGCAGCTTGGAGGTGGGGCCTTCCTACGAGCAGTACTTC	CASSLEVGPSYEQYF	-	TRBV5-4	TRBJ2-7	-
TGTGCCAGTAGTATTGGGAAGTTGGACAGGAACACTGAAGCTTTCTTT	CASSIGKLDRNTEAFF	-	TRBV19	TRBJ1-1	-
TGTGCCAGCCACCTCCCGGGAGCTGAAGCTTTCTTT	CASHLPGAEAFF	few	TRBV28	TRBJ1-1	-
TGTGCCAGCAGCTATGGGGACATCCAGGGAGAGACCCAGTACTTC	CASSYGDIQGETQYF	once	TRBV28	TRBJ2-5	-
TGCGCCAGCAGCTTGGAGTCAGGGGGGAATGGCTACACCTTC	CASSLESGGNGYTF	-	TRBV5-1	TRBJ1-2	TRBD1
TGTGCCAGCAGCCAAGATGGGGCGTCAGGCGGCTACACCTTC	CASSQDGASGGYTF	-	TRBV4-2	TRBJ1-2	-
TGTGCCAGCAGTTACTCGGGTGAAGGGGGCGATCAGCCCCAGCATTTT	CASSYSGEGGDQPQHF	-	TRBV6-2/TRBV6-3	TRBJ1-5	TRBD1
TGTGCCAGCAGCGCAACAAGGACAGAGCTTTCCTATGGCTACACCTTC	CASSATRTELSYGYTF	-	TRBV9	TRBJ1-2	-
TGTGCCAGCAGCTTAGCGTCCGGACAGGCAGGATCGGGCTACACCTTC	CASSLASGQAGSGYTF	-	TRBV7-9	TRBJ1-2	TRBD1
TGCGCCAGCAGAGCAGACACTGGGGAAAAACTGTTTTTT	CASRADTGEKLFF	-	TRBV5-1	TRBJ1-4	-
TGTGCCAGCAGCGCCCGTATTTGGACAGGGGAGGGCAACACCATATATTTT	CASSARIWTGEGNTIYF	once	TRBV7-2	TRBJ1-3	TRBD1
TGTGCCAGCAGTGTAGAGACAGGGGGCCACACTGAAGCTTTCTTT	CASSVETGGHTEAFF	-	TRBV2	TRBJ1-1	TRBD1
TGCGCCAGCAGCCAAGAATTGGCTGAATATGGCTACACCTTC	CASSQELAEYGYTF	-	TRBV4-1	TRBJ1-2	-
TGTGCCAGCAGTAACAGGGGGCGGACCTTC	CASSNRGRTF	-	TRBV6-5	TRBJ1-2	TRBD1
TGTGCCAGCAGCTTAGACGGGACAGGGAGGTATGGCTACACCTTC	CASSLDGTGRYGYTF	-	TRBV7-2	TRBJ1-2	TRBD1
TGTGCCAGCAGCTTAGTCTGGGAGAAGGCAGATACGCAGTATTTT	CASSLVWEKADTQYF	once	TRBV7-9	TRBJ2-3	-
TGTGCCAGCAGCCCGTATGTCCAGGTCGGGGGACGAAACACCGGGGAGCTGTTTTTT	CASSPYVQVGGRNTGELFF	-	TRBV5-6	TRBJ2-2	-
TGTGCCAGCAGTACCCCCGCGGGGGCCCAAGAGACCCAGTACTTC	CASSTPAGAQETQYF	-	TRBV6-2/TRBV6-3	TRBJ2-5	-
TGTGCCAGCTCACCAAAGACAGGGCCCTATGGCTACACCTTC	CASSPKTGPYGYTF	-	TRBV18	TRBJ1-2	TRBD1
TGTGCCAGAAGCTTGCTGGGGGCAAGAGGAAACACCATATATTTT	CARSLLGARGNTIYF	-	TRBV5-3	TRBJ1-3	-
TGCGCCAGCAGCCCCTACCTTACCGCTGAAGCTTTCTTT	CASSPYLTAEAFF	few	TRBV4-3	TRBJ1-1	-
TGTGCCAGCAGCCCCCGCCAGGCGGGGAACACCATATATTTT	CASSPRQAGNTIYF	-	TRBV9	TRBJ1-3	-
TGTGCCAGCAGTTCCCACCGACAGGGAGTCGCTGAAGCTTTCTTT	CASSSHRQGVAEAFF	once	TRBV28	TRBJ1-1	TRBD1
TGTGCCAGCAGCCCCTCGCGGGGTCAAAACTATGGCTACACCTTC	CASSPSRGQNYGYTF	-	TRBV11-2	TRBJ1-2	-
TGTGCCAGCAATCCCAACAGGGGGCTTGTACATGAGCAGTTCTTC	CASNPNRGLVHEQFF	-	TRBV27	TRBJ2-1	TRBD1
TGTGCCACCAGCTCCGCAACCCTCCCCCGTTTCGGGCAGTACTTC	CATSSATLPRFGQYF	-	TRBV15	TRBJ2-7	-
TGTGCCAGCAGCGTAGGACAGGGGCGATCCTATTCCGAGACCCAGTACTTC	CASSVGQGRSYSETQYF	-	TRBV9	TRBJ2-5	TRBD1
TGTGCCAGCAGCGTAGCGGGAGGAGGAAATGAGCAGTTCTTC	CASSVAGGGNEQFF	-	TRBV7-2	TRBJ2-1	TRBD2
TGCAGCGCGTTATTTTCGGACAGGCCGTACGAGCAGTACTTC	CSALFSDRPYEQYF	-	TRBV29-1	TRBJ2-7	TRBD1
TGTGCCAGCAGCTCGCGAACAGATACGCAGTATTTT	CASSSRTDTQYF	-	TRBV5-6	TRBJ2-3	-
TGTGCCATCAGTGAGTATCGCCCTCAAGCAGGGCAGCATTACGAGCAGTACTTC	CAISEYRPQAGQHYEQYF	-	TRBV10-3	TRBJ2-7	-
TGTGCCAGCAGTTTGTACAGCGGGGACCGCACAGATACGCAGTATTTT	CASSLYSGDRTDTQYF	-	TRBV28	TRBJ2-3	TRBD2
TGTGCCAGGGGGCAAAACGGCAGGGGCACAGATACGCAGTATTTT	CARGQNGRGTDTQYF	once	TRBV7-9	TRBJ2-3	-
TGTGCCACCAGCAACCATAAGCGGGAGGGTTACAATGAGCAGTTCTTC	CATSNHKREGYNEQFF	-	TRBV15	TRBJ2-1	TRBD2
TGCGCCAGCAGCTTTTTAGGATCTAGCGGGATAAGTAGAGATACGCAGTATTTT	CASSFLGSSGISRDTQYF	-	TRBV5-1	TRBJ2-3	TRBD2
TGTGCCAGCAGCTTTACAGGGAGCTCCTACAATGAGCAGTTCTTC	CASSFTGSSYNEQFF	once	TRBV7-9	TRBJ2-1	-
TGTGCCAGTAAGACAGGCTCCTACGAGCAGTACTTC	CASKTGSYEQYF	-	TRBV30	TRBJ2-7	-
TGTGCCAGCAGCCAAGGTTCGGGGGGTAGTGGCTACACCTTC	CASSQGSGGSGYTF	-	TRBV3-1/TRBV3-2	TRBJ1-2	-
TGTGCCAGCAAAGGGAGGACAGGGAAGACGGGTGAAAAACTGTTTTTT	CASKGRTGKTGEKLFF	-	TRBV27	TRBJ1-4	TRBD1
TGCGCCAGCAGCTTGCGGGAAGGGGGCACTGAAGCTTTCTTT	CASSLREGGTEAFF	-	TRBV5-1	TRBJ1-1	-
TGTGCCAGTAGTACCAACAGGGATCGCTACGAGCAGTACTTC	CASSTNRDRYEQYF	many	TRBV19	TRBJ2-7	-
TGTGCCAGCAGTCCATCAGACAGGGACGGAACTAATGAAAAACTGTTTTTT	CASSPSDRDGTNEKLFF	-	TRBV28	TRBJ1-4	TRBD1
TGCGCCAGCAGCCTTCCCGGGACAGGGGTACGGGGCTACACCTTC	CASSLPGTGVRGYTF	-	TRBV5-1	TRBJ1-2	TRBD1